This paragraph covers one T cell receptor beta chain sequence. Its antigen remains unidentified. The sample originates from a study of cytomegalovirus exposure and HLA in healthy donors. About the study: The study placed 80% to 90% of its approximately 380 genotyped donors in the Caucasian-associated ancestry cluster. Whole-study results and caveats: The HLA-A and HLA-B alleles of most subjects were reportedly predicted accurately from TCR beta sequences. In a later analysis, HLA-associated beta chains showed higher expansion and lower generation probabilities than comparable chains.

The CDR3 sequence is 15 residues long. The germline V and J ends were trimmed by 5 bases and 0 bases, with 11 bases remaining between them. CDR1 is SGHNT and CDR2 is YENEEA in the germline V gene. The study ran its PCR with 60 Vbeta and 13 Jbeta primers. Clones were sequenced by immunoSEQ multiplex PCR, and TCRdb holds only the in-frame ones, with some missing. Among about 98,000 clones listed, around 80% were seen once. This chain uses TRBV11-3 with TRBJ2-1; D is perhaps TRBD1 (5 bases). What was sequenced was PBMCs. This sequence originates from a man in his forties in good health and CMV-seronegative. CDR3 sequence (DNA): TGTGCCAGCAGCCCTGACAGTTACTCCTACAATGAGCAGTTCTTC. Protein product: CASSPDSYSYNEQFF. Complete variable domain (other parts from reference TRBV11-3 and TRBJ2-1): EAGVVQSPRYKIIEKKQPVAFWCNPISGHNTLYWYLQNLGQGPELLIRYENEEAVDDSQLPKDRFSAERLKGVDSTLKIQPAELGDSAVYLCASSPDSYSYNEQFFGPGTRLTVL.